A selection of T cell receptor beta chains follows, all from one sample in a study of glioma-infiltrating T cells. TCRdb recomputed calls from the multiplex PCR reads with MiXCR, one row per CDR3 protein. The sample lists tens of thousands of distinct CDR3 sequences, around 40% occurring once. Sequencing was carried out using glioma tissue, nonneoplastic brain tissue, or PBMCs (not recorded which). The source is a human donor with low-grade glioma or glioblastoma, undergoing nonglioma brain surgery, or in good health (not recorded which). Both conserved end residues are part of each CDR3.

v_gene,CDR3aa
TRBV7-2,CASSLWSATYEQYF
TRBV6-1,CASTVGRNTEAFF
TRBV20-1,CSARGGQNTEAFF
TRBV5-1,CASSLKRGIIDEAFF
TRBV20-1,CSARDQRARTEAFF
TRBV20-1,CSASDRLAGGRETQYF
TRBV20-1,CSAPYRGTGISYNEQFF
TRBV9,CASSWGGASYNEQFF
TRBV20-1,CSARQGAYNYGYTF
TRBV30,CASKAEISTKNIQYF
TRBV29-1,CSALTGDQPQHF
TRBV29-1,CSVGYFYGYTF
TRBV20-1,CSARDTSGGTDTQYF
TRBV28,CASSSPRGYEQYF
TRBV28,CASSFSVQGVYEQYF
TRBV20-1,CSARGQGQGTYEQYF
TRBV28,CASMDQGVRSNQPQHF
TRBV28,CTSREGLAHQETQYF
TRBV29-1,CSVVNFQGQLNTEAFF
TRBV6-5,CASSRPGGEYF
TRBV18,CASSPSGDTGAFF
TRBV19,CVSSRDRSSTDTQYF
TRBV29-1,CSVVFILGTEAFF
TRBV7-8,CASSFHRNTNQPQHF
TRBV5-1,CASSLGDRPNQPQHF
TRBV7-9,CASSLDTGNTEAFF
TRBV12-3/TRBV12-4,CASSRKRGTGVLGSYNEQFF
TRBV4-1,CASSQDDRVGNQPQHF
TRBV27,CATNGLGSGNQPQHF
TRBV29-1,CSVEGGQDSSGNTIYF
TRBV28,CASSLRQGTEAFF
TRBV27,CASSFAGGGYTF
TRBV6-5,CASSYSEGLMGEQYF
TRBV19,CASSIIWTAYEQYF
TRBV28,CASSFPTGPNSPLHF
TRBV7-8,CASSLQGLRTQYF
TRBV7-8,CASSSPGLAKYNEQFF
TRBV4-1,CASSQGGAYNEQFF
TRBV2,CASRPWTTFSGNTIYF
TRBV5-1,CASRQEGEKLFF
TRBV7-6,CASGQRTSGIHTDTEYF
TRBV25-1,CASAGLTGVGSPLHF
TRBV7-2,CASSRLRLESGDEQFF
TRBV6-6,CASSYLSETQYF
TRBV6-6,CASSSGTRTYEQYF
TRBV7-2,CASSLWHGSGNTIYF
TRBV5-4,CASSSLSGTGEQYF
TRBV20-1,CSARDGIVGDEQFF
TRBV19,CASSIDWNYGYTF